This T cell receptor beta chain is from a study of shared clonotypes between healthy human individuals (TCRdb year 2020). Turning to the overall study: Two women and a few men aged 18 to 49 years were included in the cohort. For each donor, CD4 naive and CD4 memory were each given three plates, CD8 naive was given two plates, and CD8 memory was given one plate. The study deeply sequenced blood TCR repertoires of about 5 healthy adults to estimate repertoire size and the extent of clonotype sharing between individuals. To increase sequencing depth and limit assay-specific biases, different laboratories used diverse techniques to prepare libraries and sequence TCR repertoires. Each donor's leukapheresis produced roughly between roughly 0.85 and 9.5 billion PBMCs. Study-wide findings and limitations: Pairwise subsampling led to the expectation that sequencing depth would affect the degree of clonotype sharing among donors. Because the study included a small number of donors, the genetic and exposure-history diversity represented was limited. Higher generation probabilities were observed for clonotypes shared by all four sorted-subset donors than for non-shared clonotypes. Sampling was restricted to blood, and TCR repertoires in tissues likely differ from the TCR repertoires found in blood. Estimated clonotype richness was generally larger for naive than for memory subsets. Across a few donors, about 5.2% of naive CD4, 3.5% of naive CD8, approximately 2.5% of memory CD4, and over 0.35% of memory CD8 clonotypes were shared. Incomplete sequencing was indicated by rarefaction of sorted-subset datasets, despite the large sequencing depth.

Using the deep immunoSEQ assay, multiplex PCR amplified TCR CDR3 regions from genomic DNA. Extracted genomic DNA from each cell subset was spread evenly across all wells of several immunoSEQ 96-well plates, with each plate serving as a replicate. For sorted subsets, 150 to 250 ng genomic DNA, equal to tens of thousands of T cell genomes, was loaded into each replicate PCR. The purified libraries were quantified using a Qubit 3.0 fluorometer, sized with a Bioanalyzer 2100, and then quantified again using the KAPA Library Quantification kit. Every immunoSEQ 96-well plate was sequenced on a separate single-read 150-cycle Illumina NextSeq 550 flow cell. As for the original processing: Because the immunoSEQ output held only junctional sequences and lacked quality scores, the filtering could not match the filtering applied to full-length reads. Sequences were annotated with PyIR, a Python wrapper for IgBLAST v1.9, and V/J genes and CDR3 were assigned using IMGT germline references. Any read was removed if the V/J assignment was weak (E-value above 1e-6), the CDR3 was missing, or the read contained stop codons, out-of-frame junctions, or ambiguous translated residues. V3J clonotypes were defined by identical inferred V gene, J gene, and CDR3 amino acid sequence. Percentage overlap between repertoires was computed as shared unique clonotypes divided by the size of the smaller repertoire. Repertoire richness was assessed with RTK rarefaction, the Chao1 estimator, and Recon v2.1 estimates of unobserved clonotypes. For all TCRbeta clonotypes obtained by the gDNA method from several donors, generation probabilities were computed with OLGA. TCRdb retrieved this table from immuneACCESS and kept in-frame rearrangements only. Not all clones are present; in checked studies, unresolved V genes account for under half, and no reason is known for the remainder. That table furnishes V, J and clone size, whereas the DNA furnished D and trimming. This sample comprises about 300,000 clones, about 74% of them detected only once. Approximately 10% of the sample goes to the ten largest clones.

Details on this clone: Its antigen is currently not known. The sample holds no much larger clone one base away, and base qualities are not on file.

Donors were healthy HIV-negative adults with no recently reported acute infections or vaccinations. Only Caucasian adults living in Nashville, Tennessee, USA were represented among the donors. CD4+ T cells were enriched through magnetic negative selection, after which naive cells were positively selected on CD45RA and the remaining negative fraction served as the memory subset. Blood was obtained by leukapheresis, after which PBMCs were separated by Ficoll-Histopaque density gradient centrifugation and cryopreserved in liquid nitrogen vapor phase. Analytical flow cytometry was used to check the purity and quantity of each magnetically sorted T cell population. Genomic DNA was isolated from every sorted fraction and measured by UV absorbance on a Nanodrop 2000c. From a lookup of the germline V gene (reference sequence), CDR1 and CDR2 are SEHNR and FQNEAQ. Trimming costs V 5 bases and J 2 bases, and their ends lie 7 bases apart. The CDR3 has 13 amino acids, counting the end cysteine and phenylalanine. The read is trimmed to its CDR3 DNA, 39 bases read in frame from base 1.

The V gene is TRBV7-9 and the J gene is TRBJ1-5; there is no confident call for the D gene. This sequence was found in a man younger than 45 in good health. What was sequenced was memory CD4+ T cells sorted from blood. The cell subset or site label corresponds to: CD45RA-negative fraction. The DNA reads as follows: TGTGCCAGCAGCGAGGACGGCAATCAGCCCCAGCATTTT. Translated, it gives CASSEDGNQPQHF.